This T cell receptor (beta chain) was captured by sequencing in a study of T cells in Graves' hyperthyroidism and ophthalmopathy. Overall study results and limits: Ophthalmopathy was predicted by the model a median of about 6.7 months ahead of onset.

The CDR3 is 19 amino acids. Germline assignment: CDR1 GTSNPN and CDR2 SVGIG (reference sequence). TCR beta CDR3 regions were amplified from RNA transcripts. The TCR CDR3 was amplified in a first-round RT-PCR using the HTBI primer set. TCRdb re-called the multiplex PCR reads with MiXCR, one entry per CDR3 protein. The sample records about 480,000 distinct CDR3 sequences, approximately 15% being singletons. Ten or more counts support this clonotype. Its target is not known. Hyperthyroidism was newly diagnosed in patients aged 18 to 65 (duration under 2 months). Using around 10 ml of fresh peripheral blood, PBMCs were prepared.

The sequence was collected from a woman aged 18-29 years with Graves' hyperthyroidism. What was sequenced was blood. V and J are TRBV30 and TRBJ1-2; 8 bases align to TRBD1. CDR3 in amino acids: CATGQGASPGLPEDYGYTF. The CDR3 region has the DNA TGTGCAACCGGACAGGGAGCCTCCCCGGGCCTCCCCGAAGATTATGGCTACACCTTC.